These T cell receptor beta chains were read from a single sample in a study of T cell responses to AZD1222 COVID-19 vaccine. The data were produced by immunoSEQ multiplex PCR, yet TCRdb's version contains in-frame clones alone and is incomplete. This repertoire shows about 130,000 clones, 88% found once; its top ten account for around 6%. This sample comprised peripheral blood, obtained on day 0 of AZD1222 vaccination. Receptors were obtained from an adult in good health. The CDR3 runs from the conserved cysteine through the conserved F or W. A D gene is named only where the DNA matches it firmly. Expanded clones are given a class, and other clones once, few, many or no size at all.

>TRBV28|TRBJ1-5|NA|NA
TGTGCCAGCAGTTTCCGGGGGAGGAACCAGCCCCAGCATTTT
CASSFRGRNQPQHF
>TRBV4-2|TRBJ2-3|NA|NA
TGTGCCAGCAGCCAAGATGTGGCAGGGAAGGATACGCAGTATTTT
CASSQDVAGKDTQYF
>TRBV5-5|TRBJ2-2|NA|NA
TGTGCCAGCAGCGCCCGGGACTTCAATTCTAGGGAGCTGTTTTTT
CASSARDFNSRELFF
>TRBV7-9|TRBJ2-5|NA|NA
TGTGCCAGCAGCCCCAGGGAGACCCAGTACTTC
CASSPRETQYF
>TRBV30|TRBJ2-6|TRBD1|NA
TGTGCCTGGAGTGGAGGACAGGGGGTCTGGGCCAACGTCCTGACTTTC
CAWSGGQGVWANVLTF
>TRBV19|TRBJ1-4|NA|NA
TGTGCCAGTAGTATACAGGCGGGGGAAAAACTGTTTTTT
CASSIQAGEKLFF
>TRBV28|TRBJ1-1|TRBD1|NA
TGTGCCAGCAGTTTAGACAGGGGATTTGCTGAAGCTTTCTTT
CASSLDRGFAEAFF
>TRBV7-8|TRBJ1-5|TRBD1|NA
TGTGCCAGCAGCTTGTCGGGACAGGCGAGCAATCAGCCCCAGCATTTT
CASSLSGQASNQPQHF
>TRBV5-1|TRBJ2-1|NA|NA
TGCGCCAGCAGCTTGGGTGGAATCTACAATGAGCAGTTCTTC
CASSLGGIYNEQFF
>TRBV7-9|TRBJ1-1|NA|NA
TGTGCCAGCAGCTTAGGGATGTGGAGGGACCAGAACACTGAAGCTTTCTTT
CASSLGMWRDQNTEAFF
>TRBV15|TRBJ1-2|NA|NA
TGTGCCACCAGCAGAGGCAGGTCTGGGTATGGCTACACCTTC
CATSRGRSGYGYTF
>TRBV24-1|TRBJ2-1|TRBD2|NA
TGTGCCACCAGTGCCGGACTAGCGGGGCCTTACAATGAGCAGTTCTTC
CATSAGLAGPYNEQFF
>TRBV2|TRBJ2-1|TRBD1|few
TGTGCCGGAGAGGGACAGGGAACCGTTGAGCAGTTCTTC
CAGEGQGTVEQFF
>TRBV6-5|TRBJ2-5|TRBD1|few
TGTGCCAGCAGTTACTTACGGACAGGGGGCGGGGAGACCCAGTACTTC
CASSYLRTGGGETQYF
>TRBV18|TRBJ2-7|TRBD2|NA
TGTGCCAGCTCACCAACTAGCGGGACACGCTACGAGCAGTACTTC
CASSPTSGTRYEQYF
>TRBV7-3|TRBJ1-5|NA|NA
TGTGCCAGCAGCCGAAATTGGCCGAGGGGACAGCCCCAGCATTTT
CASSRNWPRGQPQHF
>TRBV15|TRBJ1-4|NA|NA
TGTGCCACCAGCAAAGTACAGGGCCGGGAAAAACTGTTTTTT
CATSKVQGREKLFF
>TRBV28|TRBJ1-5|NA|NA
TGTGCCAGCAAATGGCAGGCCGATCAGCCCCAGCATTTT
CASKWQADQPQHF
>TRBV7-8|TRBJ1-5|NA|once
TGTGCCAGCAGCCTCAGACGGGATCAGCCCCAGCATTTT
CASSLRRDQPQHF
>TRBV10-3|TRBJ1-5|TRBD1|NA
TGTGCCATTCAGGGGGTTGGGCAGCCCCAGCATTTT
CAIQGVGQPQHF
>TRBV6-6|TRBJ1-1|NA|NA
TGTGCCAGCACAAGGGGGTACACTGAAGCTTTCTTT
CASTRGYTEAFF
>TRBV5-6|TRBJ2-7|TRBD1|NA
TGTGCCAGCAGCTTGGTCCCAGGGGGATCCTACGAGCAGTACTTC
CASSLVPGGSYEQYF
>TRBV11-3|TRBJ1-6|NA|NA
TGTGCCAGCAGCCCCAGGGTGGAAAATTCACCCCTCCACTTT
CASSPRVENSPLHF
>TRBV18|TRBJ2-1|TRBD2|NA
TGTGCCAGCTCAACCAGCGGGGATGAGCAGTTCTTC
CASSTSGDEQFF
>TRBV15|TRBJ2-4|TRBD1|NA
TGTGCCACCAGCCTCGGTATACAGGGGGCTAGAAACATTCAGTACTTC
CATSLGIQGARNIQYF
>TRBV12-3/TRBV12-4|TRBJ1-4|TRBD1|NA
TGTGCCAGCAGTAGACAGGGGACTGAAAAACTGTTTTTT
CASSRQGTEKLFF
>TRBV19|TRBJ1-4|TRBD1|NA
TGTGCCAGTAGCCGCGACAGGGGATCCACTGAAAAACTGTTTTTT
CASSRDRGSTEKLFF
>TRBV12-3/TRBV12-4|TRBJ1-4|NA|NA
TGTGCCAGCACCACGTCCCGGCATGAAAAACTGTTTTTT
CASTTSRHEKLFF
>TRBV3-1/TRBV3-2|TRBJ2-5|NA|NA
TGTGCCAGCAGCCAAGCCGTACTCAACAGGGTGAGGGACCAAGAGACCCAGTACTTC
CASSQAVLNRVRDQETQYF
>TRBV4-2|TRBJ2-5|NA|NA
TGTGCCAGCAGCCAAAGTGGGGGAGGGGGGCACCAAGAGACCCAGTACTTC
CASSQSGGGGHQETQYF
>TRBV28|TRBJ1-3|NA|few
TGTGCCAGCAGTTTACGGGGCCTGAGCTCTGGAAACACCATATATTTT
CASSLRGLSSGNTIYF
>TRBV28|TRBJ2-7|NA|NA
TGTGCCAGCAGTCGAAGGGACGGCACCTACGAGCAGTACTTC
CASSRRDGTYEQYF
>TRBV27|TRBJ1-5|NA|NA
TGTGCCAGCAGTTTAAAGGACCCCCGGGGCAATCAGCCCCAGCATTTT
CASSLKDPRGNQPQHF
>TRBV15|TRBJ1-1|TRBD1|NA
TGTGCCACCAGCGCTAGACAGGGGCAAGCTTTCTTT
CATSARQGQAFF
>TRBV19|TRBJ1-5|NA|NA
TGTGCCAGTAGTAGGGACAGCAATCAGCCCCAGCATTTT
CASSRDSNQPQHF